Listed below are T cell receptor beta chains from one sample, sequenced in a study of metastatic and nonmetastatic thyroid tumors. MiXCR reprocessed the PCR reads for TCRdb. The table has approximately 60,000 clones, less than 30% seen once; the top ten hold approximately 16%. The material sequenced was blood. These receptors were taken from a female donor with papillary thyroid cancer or a benign thyroid nodule (not recorded which). Some clones in this sample may be carry-over from other donors' samples. The CDR3 runs from the conserved cysteine through the conserved F or W. A D gene is named only where the DNA matches it firmly. Clone size is stated in some rows and not others, as once, few, many or a class when expanded.

J: TRBJ2-2; V: TRBV6-2/TRBV6-3; size: -; D: -; DNA: TGTGCCAGCAGTTACACCCCCCAGGGAATTGCCAGTTTACGAGGGGCCGGGGAGCTGTTTTTT; CDR3: CASSYTPQGIASLRGAGELFF
J: TRBJ2-1; V: TRBV30; size: many; D: -; DNA: TGTGCCTGGACAGGGTACAATGAGCAGTTCTTC; CDR3: CAWTGYNEQFF
J: TRBJ2-1; V: TRBV11-1; size: -; D: -; DNA: TGTGCCAGCAGCTTAGTCCTTAACGATGAGCAGTTCTTC; CDR3: CASSLVLNDEQFF
J: TRBJ2-1; V: TRBV6-1; size: -; D: -; DNA: TGTGCCAGCAGCCCCGGGACACCCTACAATGAGCAGTTCTTC; CDR3: CASSPGTPYNEQFF
J: TRBJ1-6; V: TRBV6-2/TRBV6-3; size: -; D: -; DNA: TGTGCCAGCAGTTACCCGGAACTAGAACTCTATAATTCACCCCTCCACTTT; CDR3: CASSYPELELYNSPLHF
J: TRBJ1-1; V: TRBV6-1; size: few; D: TRBD1; DNA: TGCGCCAGCAGTCCGAGACAGGGAGCCATGAACACTGAAGCTTTCTTT; CDR3: CASSPRQGAMNTEAFF
J: TRBJ1-2; V: TRBV30; size: -; D: TRBD1; DNA: TGTGCCTGGAGCAGGGGGGCGGTTTACTATGGCTACACCTTC; CDR3: CAWSRGAVYYGYTF
J: TRBJ2-7; V: TRBV28; size: few; D: -; DNA: TGTGCCAGCAATATAAGGAGAGCCGGGTCCGAGCAGTACTTC; CDR3: CASNIRRAGSEQYF
J: TRBJ2-1; V: TRBV5-6; size: few; D: TRBD2; DNA: TGTGCCAGCAGCTTGGCCAGGATAGCGGGAGGGCCCGTTGAGCAGTTCTTC; CDR3: CASSLARIAGGPVEQFF
J: TRBJ2-2; V: TRBV2; size: few; D: -; DNA: TGTGCCAGCAGTGACCGGGTGAACACCGGGGAGCTGTTTTTT; CDR3: CASSDRVNTGELFF
J: TRBJ1-3; V: TRBV3-1; size: many; D: -; DNA: TGTGCCAGCAGCTCTCTAAACACCATATATTTT; CDR3: CASSSLNTIYF
J: TRBJ2-1; V: TRBV27; size: few; D: -; DNA: TGTGCCAGCAGCAAGAGCTCCTACAATGAGCAGTTCTTC; CDR3: CASSKSSYNEQFF
J: TRBJ1-6; V: TRBV5-1; size: -; D: -; DNA: TGCGCCAGCAGCGCTCGGCCGGGACAATTTAATTCACCCCTCCACTTT; CDR3: CASSARPGQFNSPLHF
J: TRBJ2-1; V: TRBV5-1; size: few; D: TRBD2; DNA: TGCGCCAGCAGCTCAGGACTAGCGGACTACAATGAGCAGTTCTTC; CDR3: CASSSGLADYNEQFF
J: TRBJ1-2; V: TRBV6-2/TRBV6-3; size: -; D: TRBD1; DNA: TGTGCCAGCAGTTCCGGGACAGGGGGCAGCTATGGCTACACCTTC; CDR3: CASSSGTGGSYGYTF
J: TRBJ2-7; V: TRBV6-1; size: many; D: TRBD2; DNA: TGTGCCAGCAGTGCCGGGACTAGCCTATACGAGCAGTACTTC; CDR3: CASSAGTSLYEQYF
J: TRBJ2-7; V: TRBV6-5; size: many; D: -; DNA: TGTGCCAGCAGTTACGGGGGCTCCTACGAGCAGTACTTC; CDR3: CASSYGGSYEQYF
J: TRBJ1-5; V: TRBV20-1; size: -; D: TRBD1; DNA: TGCAGTGCTAGCGATTACAACAGGGGCCGCAATCAGCCCCAGCATTTT; CDR3: CSASDYNRGRNQPQHF
J: TRBJ1-1; V: TRBV6-1; size: -; D: TRBD1; DNA: TGTGCCAGCAGTGCCCTGGCAGGGGGGAGCACTGAAGCTTTCTTT; CDR3: CASSALAGGSTEAFF
J: TRBJ2-7; V: TRBV20-1; size: -; D: TRBD2; DNA: TGCAGTGCTAGGTTAGCGGGGGGCCGATACGAGCAGTACTTC; CDR3: CSARLAGGRYEQYF
J: TRBJ2-1; V: TRBV4-3; size: -; D: TRBD2; DNA: TGCGCCAGCAGCCACCCCGCGGGGGGTGAGCAGTTCTTC; CDR3: CASSHPAGGEQFF
J: TRBJ2-7; V: TRBV19; size: medium-sized; D: -; DNA: TGTGCCAGTAGTACCAGGTGGGAAACCTCCTACGAGCAGTACTTC; CDR3: CASSTRWETSYEQYF
J: TRBJ2-7; V: TRBV4-1; size: -; D: -; DNA: TGCGCCAGCAGCCAAGGAGGGGACGGACCCTACGAGCAGTACTTC; CDR3: CASSQGGDGPYEQYF
J: TRBJ2-7; V: TRBV11-1; size: -; D: TRBD1; DNA: TGTGCCAGCAGCTTAGCGGCCCCCGGGACAGGGGTGTACGAGCAGTACTTC; CDR3: CASSLAAPGTGVYEQYF
J: TRBJ2-2; V: TRBV4-2; size: -; D: -; DNA: TGTGCCAGCAGCCAATGGGGACCTGCCGCGACTTACACCGGGGAGCTGTTTTTT; CDR3: CASSQWGPAATYTGELFF
J: TRBJ2-3; V: TRBV6-5; size: few; D: -; DNA: TGTGCCAGCAGTTACTCCCCTGCGGGGCTGACAGATACGCAGTATTTT; CDR3: CASSYSPAGLTDTQYF
J: TRBJ1-6; V: TRBV27; size: few; D: -; DNA: TGTGCCAGCAGTTTAGGACTCTCCTATAATTCACCCCTCCACTTT; CDR3: CASSLGLSYNSPLHF
J: TRBJ1-5; V: TRBV5-8; size: -; D: -; DNA: TGTGCCAGCAGCTTGGCCGGGACACTAAATCAGCCCCAGCATTTT; CDR3: CASSLAGTLNQPQHF
J: TRBJ2-1; V: TRBV19; size: -; D: TRBD2; DNA: TGTGCCAGTGCTGGGCTAGCGGGTTACAATGAGCAGTTCTTC; CDR3: CASAGLAGYNEQFF
J: TRBJ2-1; V: TRBV5-1; size: -; D: -; DNA: TGCGCCAGCAGCCCCCGGGACACTACCTTCAATGAGCAGTTCTTC; CDR3: CASSPRDTTFNEQFF
J: TRBJ2-1; V: TRBV7-2; size: many; D: -; DNA: TGTGCCAGCAGTTCGGTGGGGCGGGAGCAGTTCTTC; CDR3: CASSSVGREQFF
J: TRBJ2-7; V: TRBV24-1; size: medium-sized; D: -; DNA: TGTGCCACCAGTAGCGGGTACGAGCAGTACTTC; CDR3: CATSSGYEQYF
J: TRBJ2-3; V: TRBV7-2; size: -; D: -; DNA: TGTGCCAGCAGCTTAGCTGGTAGCACAGATACGCAGTATTTT; CDR3: CASSLAGSTDTQYF
J: TRBJ2-7; V: TRBV28; size: -; D: -; DNA: TGTGCCAGCAGCCCCCCTTTTCATAGTTACGAGCAGTACTTC; CDR3: CASSPPFHSYEQYF
J: TRBJ1-3; V: TRBV20-1; size: -; D: -; DNA: TGCAGTGCTAGAGATTTCTCGGGAGGGGCCTACTCTGGAAACACCATATATTTT; CDR3: CSARDFSGGAYSGNTIYF
J: TRBJ1-3; V: TRBV19; size: -; D: -; DNA: TGTGCCAGTACCTCTGGACGGTCCAACGAGAACACCATATATTTT; CDR3: CASTSGRSNENTIYF
J: TRBJ2-2; V: TRBV6-5; size: -; D: -; DNA: TGTGCCAGCAGTTACGGGCTTTCCGGGGAGCTGTTTTTT; CDR3: CASSYGLSGELFF
J: TRBJ2-3; V: TRBV10-3; size: -; D: -; DNA: TGTGCCATCAAGGGACCTAGAGGTACGCAGTATTTT; CDR3: CAIKGPRGTQYF
J: TRBJ2-5; V: TRBV12-3/TRBV12-4; size: few; D: -; DNA: TGTGCCAGCAGTTTAGGACCCTTGAGGGAAGAGACCCAGTACTTC; CDR3: CASSLGPLREETQYF
J: TRBJ2-2; V: TRBV28; size: many; D: TRBD1; DNA: TGTGCCAGCAGTTTCCTCGGACAGGGGACGGACGGGGAGCTGTTTTTT; CDR3: CASSFLGQGTDGELFF
J: TRBJ1-1; V: TRBV28; size: few; D: -; DNA: TGTGCCAGCAGTTTACCACTCCGACAGACACAACCACAAGCTTTCTTT; CDR3: CASSLPLRQTQPQAFF
J: TRBJ2-6; V: TRBV27; size: few; D: TRBD2; DNA: TGTGCCAGCAGTTACTCAGCTAGCGGGAGCCTCTGGGCCAACGTCCTGACTTTC; CDR3: CASSYSASGSLWANVLTF
J: TRBJ1-1; V: TRBV20-1; size: -; D: -; DNA: TGCAGTGCCCCAAACCCCGGGAGAAACACTGAAGCTTTCTTT; CDR3: CSAPNPGRNTEAFF
J: TRBJ2-2; V: TRBV4-1; size: once; D: -; DNA: TGCGCCAGCAGCACGCATCTGAACACCGGGGAGCTGTTTTTT; CDR3: CASSTHLNTGELFF
J: TRBJ2-4; V: TRBV7-2; size: many; D: -; DNA: TGTGCCAGCAGCTTCTCCACGACAGTACAGTACTTC; CDR3: CASSFSTTVQYF
J: TRBJ2-3; V: TRBV2; size: -; D: -; DNA: TGTGCCAGCAGTGAAGCGCTGAGGGGGTCAGATACGCAGTATTTT; CDR3: CASSEALRGSDTQYF
J: TRBJ2-3; V: TRBV3-1; size: once; D: -; DNA: TGTGCCAGCAGCCAAGAGGGACGGCGGGACACAGATACGCAGTATTTT; CDR3: CASSQEGRRDTDTQYF
J: TRBJ1-1; V: TRBV2; size: few; D: -; DNA: TGTGCCAGCAATGCAGGGCCTATGAACACTGAAGCTTTCTTT; CDR3: CASNAGPMNTEAFF
J: TRBJ2-1; V: TRBV28; size: few; D: -; DNA: TGTGCCAGCAGTCCTTCGGGGGACACCAATGAGCAGTTCTTC; CDR3: CASSPSGDTNEQFF
J: TRBJ2-7; V: TRBV20-1; size: -; D: TRBD2; DNA: TGCAGTGCTAGGGGACTAGCGGGAAGGAGCTCCTACGAGCAGTACTTC; CDR3: CSARGLAGRSSYEQYF
J: TRBJ1-6; V: TRBV6-2/TRBV6-3; size: -; D: TRBD1; DNA: TGTGCCAGCAGTCCCTCACGGACAGGGTTTGGTTCACCCCTCCACTTT; CDR3: CASSPSRTGFGSPLHF
J: TRBJ2-7; V: TRBV6-1; size: -; D: TRBD1; DNA: TGTGCCAGCAGTGGTCCAGACAGGGGCGTGAACGAGCAGTACTTC; CDR3: CASSGPDRGVNEQYF
J: TRBJ2-2; V: TRBV7-3; size: once; D: -; DNA: TGTGCCAGCAGCCTAGAAGGGAACACCGGGGAGCTGTTTTTT; CDR3: CASSLEGNTGELFF
J: TRBJ1-1; V: TRBV28; size: medium-sized; D: -; DNA: TGTGCCAGCAGGCTAATGGGGGAAACTGAAGCTTTCTTT; CDR3: CASRLMGETEAFF
J: TRBJ2-7; V: TRBV28; size: few; D: TRBD1; DNA: TGTGCCAGCAGTTTAGCAGACAGGGGTGGAGAGCAGTACTTC; CDR3: CASSLADRGGEQYF
J: TRBJ1-2; V: TRBV27; size: few; D: TRBD1; DNA: TGTGCCAGCAGTTTAAGTGGACAGGGGGCGGGGGGCTACACCTTC; CDR3: CASSLSGQGAGGYTF
J: TRBJ2-1; V: TRBV11-2; size: few; D: TRBD2; DNA: TGTGCCAGCAGCGGGACTAGAGTTACCAATGAGCAGTTCTTC; CDR3: CASSGTRVTNEQFF
J: TRBJ2-5; V: TRBV30; size: -; D: -; DNA: TGTGCCTGGAGCGTAGGATCGGGGGAGACCCAGTACTTC; CDR3: CAWSVGSGETQYF
J: TRBJ1-2; V: TRBV7-8; size: few; D: TRBD1; DNA: TGTGCCAGCAGCATCGGGACAGGGGAGTACTATGGCTACACCTTC; CDR3: CASSIGTGEYYGYTF
J: TRBJ2-1; V: TRBV24-1; size: many; D: TRBD1; DNA: TGTGCCACCAGTGACATAGAAAGGGACAGCAATGAGCAGTTCTTC; CDR3: CATSDIERDSNEQFF